Below are 5 T cell receptor beta chains sequenced from a single sample in a study of T cells in localized non-small cell lung cancer. Generated by immunoSEQ multiplex PCR, the TCRdb table keeps only in-frame clones and is missing some. The data hold about 19,000 clones, with roughly 84% observed a single time. The specimen comprised peripheral blood, sampled before any cancer treatment. Receptors originate from a man between 40 and 69 years old with stage I lung adenocarcinoma.

The chain has TRBV2 and TRBJ2-7; no clear D gene. Looked up from germline, CDR1 is SNHLY and CDR2 is FYNNEI. The ends were cut back, 3 bases at V and 1 base at J, with 7 bases in the middle. The CDR3 extends over 13 amino acids. The CDR3 nucleotides are TGTGCCAGCAGTGACCTGGATTCCTACGAGCAGTACTTC. It encodes CASSDLDSYEQYF.

V is TRBV11-2 and J is TRBJ1-2; 7 nucleotides match TRBD1. CDR1 and CDR2 (germline): SGHAT, FQNNGV. This CDR3 has 13 residues. The V segment lost 4 bases and the J segment 6 bases; nucleotides outside the gene matches: 5. The CDR3 coding sequence is TGTGCCAGCAGCTCCGACAGGGCCAATGGCTACACCTTC. Translation: CASSSDRANGYTF.

The chain employs TRBV7-9 and TRBJ2-7; D could derive from TRBD1 or TRBD2 (5 bases each). Trimming took 5 bases from V and 3 from J, leaving 14 bases between them. The CDR3 is made up of 14 amino acids. Per germline, CDR1 SEHNR and CDR2 FQNEAQ (reference sequence). The CDR3 DNA reads TGTGCCAGCAGCGCCCGGGACGGCTACTACGAGCAGTACTTC. It yields the protein CASSARDGYYEQYF.

CDR3 DNA: TGTGCCAGCAGGCCTCTAGCGGGAGCCTACGAGCAGTACTTC. It encodes CASRPLAGAYEQYF. V usage is TRBV6-6 and J usage is TRBJ2-7; 10 nucleotides align to TRBD2. The ends lost 6 bases at V and 2 bases at J; junction bases unmatched: 4. The CDR3 extends over 14 amino acids. CDR1 and CDR2 from the germline V gene are MNHNY and SVGAGI (reference sequence).

The chain couples TRBV6-5 to TRBJ1-6; no reliable D call. The CDR3 extends over 15 amino acids. The V end was cut by 0 bases, the J end by 10 bases, with 13 bases between. Germline CDR1 is MNHEY and CDR2 is SVGAGI. The CDR3 loop reads CASSYSEGSDSPLHF. Written as DNA, the CDR3 is TGTGCCAGCAGTTACTCGGAGGGTAGCGACTCACCCCTCCACTTT.